This T cell receptor (beta chain) derives from a study of cytomegalovirus exposure and HLA in healthy donors (dated by TCRdb to the late 2010s). Notes on the research overall: An earlier analysis of some 600 of the donors reported 276 Gb of sequence data and around 120 million unique TCR beta sequences obtained from about 180 million T cells. Approximately 300 gigabases of sequencing data and around 88 million unique TCR sequences made up an early release that covered over 550 HLA-typed donors. Among the roughly 370 genotyped donors, around 81% belonged to the genetic ancestry cluster associated with self-reported Caucasian donors. The study aimed to test whether cataloging public T cell receptors could reveal signatures of past pathogen exposure. The T cell repertoires of under 750 subjects were profiled by immunosequencing and related to cytomegalovirus serostatus. Along with the roughly 700-subject first cohort, a separate validation cohort of around 120 different subjects was used. To predict cytomegalovirus infection status, the study brought together high-throughput TCR immunosequencing, statistical association of individual TCRs with disease status, and machine learning. In a later analysis, previously published TCR beta repertoires from several hundred donors were re-analyzed and high-resolution HLA genotyping was added so that TCR occurrence patterns could be studied. The later analysis used no new phenotypic data to find candidate immune exposures, relying instead on TCR beta sequences and their occurrence across donors. In an earlier analysis of roughly 580 of the donors, high-throughput TCR beta sequencing was used to judge whether each TCR beta V gene segment behaved as functional or pseudogenic. Alongside the repertoire data, information on donor age, sex, ethnicity and CMV serostatus was compiled. A later genetic analysis took genome-wide SNP genotypes for about three fifths of the roughly 670 donors and used that subset as a discovery cohort. All discovery cohort repertoires had been generated on a single sequencing platform. HLA typing covered class I and class II loci at four-digit resolution. Typing coverage varied by locus: 629-630 donors for A, B, C, DRB1 and DQB1; under 550 for DQA1; 606 for DPA1; 450 to 480 for DPB1. A handful of DR-DQ haplotypes were handled as single units for association and clustering because linkage in the cohort was strong. Across about 370 genotyped donors of the cohort, an average of about 240,000 unique TCR beta nucleotide sequences per donor were sequenced, and roughly 20% of those sequences were non-productive.

From cysteine to phenylalanine, the CDR3 is 14 amino acids long. The read is trimmed to its CDR3 DNA, 42 bases read in frame from base 1. In the germline V gene, CDR1 corresponds to SGHDT and CDR2 to YYEEEE. Trimming leaves V shorter by 4 bases and J shorter by 3 bases, with the junction holding 4 bases beyond the gene matches. About this clone itself: It lacks a known antigen. One base away there is no much larger clone; base qualities are not given.

In total, roughly 670 healthy bone marrow donors made up the cohort. At the time of sampling, all cohort members were nominally healthy, though unrecorded immune exposures were likely present. The donor was CMV seronegative and was included in the group of approximately 350 seronegative cohort members. A peripheral blood sample was provided by each donor, and peripheral blood mononuclear cells were used for TCR beta sequencing. Genomic DNA extraction from the blood cell samples was performed with the Qiagen DNeasy Blood Extraction Kit. Broader findings and caveats from the paper: In an earlier analysis of some 500 of the donors, most TCR beta V segments appeared in productive rearrangements about 87% or about 30% of the time, broadly matching IMGT annotations. The cohort was sequenced for TCR beta chains only, and without alpha or paired-chain data the features that could be detected were limited. Linkage disequilibrium might explain the correlated functional status among segregating V segments, but an unknown experimental factor could not be ruled out. A later analysis found that TCR association rates varied across HLA loci, with DRB1 alleles showing the most associated TCRs and HLA-C alleles the fewest. Most TCR sequences were seen in very few donors, while some public TCRs were found in many individuals. A further reported finding was that TCR beta sequences accurately predicted the HLA-A and HLA-B alleles for most subjects in the first cohort. It was suggested by the authors that the approach could potentially be generalized to other disease states and immunological phenotypes. Because HLA typing was missing for some donors at each locus, association tests included only the typed subset. Because the 87-base-pair reads could not distinguish some IMGT-functional V segments, including TRBV6-2 and TRBV6-3, those segments were excluded. Most CMV-associated TCR beta chains appeared to be HLA-restricted in a later analysis, and the HLA associations seemed to be driven largely by CMV exposure. Compared with the approximately 710-donor mean, donors in an Asian-associated ancestry cluster had fewer N-insertions in productive TCRs, according to a later genetic analysis. When HLA alleles, especially DR and DQ, strongly co-occurred, attributing TCR associations to individual alleles was difficult. Because counts were too low, about 18 rarely observed V segments, including chromosome 9 orphons, were excluded from the earlier analysis of around 590 of the donors. In a later analysis, several top co-occurrence clusters were reported to appear linked to parvovirus B19, influenza, CMV and Epstein-Barr virus. Sequencing depth was assumed to be roughly uniform across donors in the presence/absence analyses, though that assumption may not hold. A total of 150 or so TCR beta chains were listed by the study as associated with cytomegalovirus. The only immune exposure information available for the cohort was CMV serostatus. An association between a missense DCLRE1C variant and V-gene and J-gene trimming of TCR beta chains was found in a later genetic analysis and replicated in an independent cohort. Three of the identified cytomegalovirus-associated TCR beta chains were confirmed in vitro to be specific for cytomegalovirus antigens. Cytomegalovirus status was reported to be diagnosed by the classifier with high specificity and sensitivity in both the original and validation cohorts. The sequencing pipeline was judged likely to have produced a cluster of highly shared sequence variants as a technical artifact. A later analysis associated about 17,000 TCR beta sequences with specific HLA alleles at a false discovery rate of 0.05. Compared with equally common non-associated chains, HLA-associated TCR beta chains in a later analysis were more clonally expanded and had lower generation probabilities.

The library was obtained by the immunoSEQ multiplex PCR assay. A mixture of 60 forward primers for TCR Vbeta segments and 13 reverse primers for TCR Jbeta segments was used in the multiplex PCR. A multiplex PCR assay on genomic DNA amplified the CDR3 region of rearranged TCR beta genes. Amplified TCR beta libraries were sequenced as 87-base-pair reads on the Illumina HiSeq System. In the source study's methods: A later analysis tallied about 77 million unique TCR beta chains across the 666 repertoires, and approximately 12 million of those chains were shared by two or more donors. To remove PCR and sequencing errors, raw reads were error-corrected and collapsed into unique sequences using a nearest-neighbor algorithm that merged closely related sequences. Alignment of CDR3 sequences to IMGT reference sequences was used to assign V, D and J gene segments. For a sequence to be retained, a match of at least six nucleotides was required to both a V gene segment and a J gene segment. Rearrangements were classified as productive when the CDR3 lacked stop codons and remained in frame with V and J, and all other rearrangements were classified as non-productive. CDR3 was defined by IMGT convention, running from the second conserved V-encoded cysteine to the conserved J-encoded phenylalanine. In an earlier analysis of roughly 580 of the donors, sequences lacking an unambiguous match to a single V gene segment were excluded. An earlier analysis of over 450 of the donors classified V segments as functional when productive rearrangements were above 56.7% and as segregating when the standard deviation between donors was above 5%. A statistical classification framework was built for diagnosing cytomegalovirus status from the catalog of TCR beta chain sequences. A later analysis assigned V and J genes by comparing TCR nucleotide sequences with IMGT/GENE-DB human TR gene sequences. In a later analysis, CDR3 sequences and most-parsimonious VDJ recombination scenarios were assigned using the TCRdist pipeline. In a later analysis, each TCR beta chain was defined by its CDR3 amino acid sequence together with its V-gene family, and reads without a unique V-gene family were excluded. As a way to deal with suspected cross-contamination and a sequencing artifact, a later analysis dropped 450 to 600 nucleotide sequences that were highly shared and had low generation probability. In a later analysis, a clonal expansion index was calculated for each public chain from normalized within-repertoire ranks of inferred template counts. In a later analysis, generation probabilities were computed with a VDJ recombination model fitted to out-of-frame rearrangements, and the resulting probabilities were checked against IGoR. In a later analysis, TCR-TCR, TCR-HLA and TCR-CMV co-occurrence was scored with hypergeometric tests, and a repertoire-size bias correction was applied to TCR pairs. A later analysis estimated false discovery rates by permuting HLA or CMV assignments 20 times. In a later analysis, co-occurring TCRs were grouped with DBSCAN, and TCRdist sequence similarity was added when clustering was performed within HLA-allele-positive subsets. Repertoires with fewer than 30,000 or more than 120,000 public chains, plus five repertoires with anomalous nucleotide sharing, were excluded from co-occurrence clustering. TCRdb's version of the immuneACCESS table is confined to in-frame rearrangements and falls short of the full clone set. An unresolved V gene accounts for under half of the shortfall where checked; the remainder is of unknown origin. Clone size and V and J calls were adopted from that table, with D and trimming inferred from the DNA. The sample contains under 200,000 clones, over 70% of them found a single time. The ten largest account for more than 5.5% of the sample.

The source is a man between 35 and 55 years old in good health and CMV-seronegative. The chain couples TRBV5-6 to TRBJ1-5, and 7 bases in between align with TRBD1. Sequencing was carried out using PBMCs. DNA sequence: TGTGCCAGCAGCCACAGGGGATTCAATCAGCCCCAGCATTTT. It specifies CASSHRGFNQPQHF.